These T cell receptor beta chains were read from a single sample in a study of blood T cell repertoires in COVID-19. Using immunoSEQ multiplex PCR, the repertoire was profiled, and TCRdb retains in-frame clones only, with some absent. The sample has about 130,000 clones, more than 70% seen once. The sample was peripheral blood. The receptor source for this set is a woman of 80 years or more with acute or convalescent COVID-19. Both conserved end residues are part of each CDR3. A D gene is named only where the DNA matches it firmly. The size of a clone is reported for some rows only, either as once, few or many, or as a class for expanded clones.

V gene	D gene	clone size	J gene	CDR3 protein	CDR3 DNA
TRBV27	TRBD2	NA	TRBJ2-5	CASSPNPGTSVETQYF	TGTGCCAGCAGTCCCAATCCCGGGACTAGCGTAGAGACCCAGTACTTC
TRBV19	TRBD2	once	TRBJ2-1	CASSMFGLAGGPGGEQFF	TGTGCCAGTAGTATGTTTGGACTCGCGGGAGGGCCTGGGGGTGAGCAGTTCTTC
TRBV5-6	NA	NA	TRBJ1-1	CASSSGDVNTEAFF	TGTGCCAGCAGCTCCGGGGATGTGAACACTGAAGCTTTCTTT
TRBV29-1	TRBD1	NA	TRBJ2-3	CSVTEGAQGDTQYF	TGCAGCGTTACCGAGGGGGCGCAGGGAGATACGCAGTATTTT
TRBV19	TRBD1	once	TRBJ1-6	CASSIPGQGSDSPLHF	TGTGCCAGTAGCATTCCGGGACAGGGTTCCGATTCACCCCTCCACTTT
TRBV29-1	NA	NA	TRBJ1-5	CSVDVDSPNQPQHF	TGCAGCGTCGATGTAGACAGCCCGAATCAGCCCCAGCATTTT
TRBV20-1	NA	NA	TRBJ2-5	CSANRMAQYF	TGCAGTGCTAACAGGATGGCCCAGTACTTC
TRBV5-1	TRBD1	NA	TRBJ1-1	CASSLDRGTEAFF	TGCGCCAGCAGCTTGGACAGGGGTACTGAAGCTTTCTTT
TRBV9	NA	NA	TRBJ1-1	CASSVDPGVNTEAFF	TGTGCCAGCAGCGTAGACCCAGGGGTGAACACTGAAGCTTTCTTT
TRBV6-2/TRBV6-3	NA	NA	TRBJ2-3	CASSYSGTSTDTQYF	TGTGCCAGCAGTTATAGCGGAACTAGCACAGATACGCAGTATTTT
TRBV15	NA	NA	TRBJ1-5	CATSRDPRVNQPQHF	TGTGCCACCAGCAGAGATCCGAGGGTCAATCAGCCCCAGCATTTT
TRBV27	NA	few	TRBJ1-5	CASSLKGDSNQPQHF	TGTGCCAGCAGTTTAAAGGGAGATAGCAATCAGCCCCAGCATTTT
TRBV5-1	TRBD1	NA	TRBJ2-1	CASSLEAGGFYNEQFF	TGCGCCAGCAGCTTGGAGGCAGGGGGTTTCTACAATGAGCAGTTCTTC
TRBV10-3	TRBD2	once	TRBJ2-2	CATTGSGGFNTGELFF	TGTGCCACCACCGGCAGCGGGGGGTTCAACACCGGGGAGCTGTTTTTT
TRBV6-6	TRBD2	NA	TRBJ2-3	CASISGGATDTQYF	TGTGCCAGCATATCGGGGGGGGCCACAGATACGCAGTATTTT
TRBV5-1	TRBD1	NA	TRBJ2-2	CASSERTGGTGELFF	TGCGCCAGCAGCGAACGGACAGGGGGCACCGGGGAGCTGTTTTTT
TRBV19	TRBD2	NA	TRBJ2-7	CASSISLAGGRYEQYF	TGTGCCAGTAGTATATCACTAGCGGGAGGGCGATACGAGCAGTACTTC
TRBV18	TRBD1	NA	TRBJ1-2	CASSPPRGPGQGAYYGYTF	TGTGCCAGCTCACCCCCCCGGGGACCGGGACAGGGGGCTTACTATGGCTACACCTTC
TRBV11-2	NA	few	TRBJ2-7	CASSLGGGTYEQYF	TGTGCCAGCAGCTTGGGTGGGGGGACCTACGAGCAGTACTTC
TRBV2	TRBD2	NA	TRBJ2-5	CASSVGLAGGVGETQYF	TGTGCCAGCAGTGTAGGACTAGCGGGAGGTGTAGGAGAGACCCAGTACTTC
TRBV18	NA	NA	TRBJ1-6	CASSAGTSNSPLHF	TGTGCCAGCTCAGCCGGGACATCCAATTCACCCCTCCACTTT
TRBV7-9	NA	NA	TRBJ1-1	CASSVLQGMMNTEAFF	TGTGCCAGCAGCGTCCTACAGGGTATGATGAACACTGAAGCTTTCTTT
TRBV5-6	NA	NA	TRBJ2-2	CASTRLVKGDTGELFF	TGTGCCAGCACCCGGTTGGTCAAGGGAGATACCGGGGAGCTGTTTTTT
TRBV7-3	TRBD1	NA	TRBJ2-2	CASSRTGANTGELFF	TGTGCCAGCAGTCGAACAGGGGCCAACACCGGGGAGCTGTTTTTT
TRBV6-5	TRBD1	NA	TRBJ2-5	CASSSQGASEQETQYF	TGTGCCAGCAGTTCCCAGGGGGCAAGTGAGCAAGAGACCCAGTACTTC
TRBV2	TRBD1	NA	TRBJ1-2	CASRAGTGNGYTF	TGTGCCAGCAGGGCCGGGACAGGGAATGGCTACACCTTC
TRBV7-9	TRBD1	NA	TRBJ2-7	CASSSLGQGVPYEQYF	TGTGCCAGCAGCTCCCTGGGACAGGGTGTCCCCTACGAGCAGTACTTC
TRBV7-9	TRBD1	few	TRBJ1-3	CASSLRGDSLYTIYF	TGTGCCAGCAGCTTAAGAGGGGACAGCTTGTACACCATATATTTT
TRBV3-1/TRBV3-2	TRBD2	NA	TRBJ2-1	CASSHAGGGPKNEQFF	TGTGCCAGCAGCCATGCCGGGGGGGGGCCTAAGAATGAGCAGTTCTTC